What follows is one TCR beta chain and its context. The antigen is unknown. Only in-frame clones appear in the TCRdb table, and some are missing; sequencing was by immunoSEQ multiplex PCR. The sample lists some 2.4 million clones, more than 85% occurring once. This CDR3 has 14 amino acids. Germline V gene lookup returns CDR1 SGHVS and CDR2 FQNEAQ. V was pared by 2 bases and J by 2 bases, with 10 bases between. The data were taken from a study of shared clonotypes between healthy human individuals. Study-level results: Memory subsets had estimated richness that was generally smaller than that of naive subsets. Enrolling few donors narrowed the genetic and exposure-history diversity that was represented. Generation of non-shared clonotypes was less probable than generation of clonotypes shared by all four donors.

This rearrangement joins TRBV7-8 to TRBJ2-7; D remains unclear. The specimen was naive CD4+ T cells from PBMCs. Noted subset: CD45RA+ positively selected. The TCR sequence derives from a man between 18 and 35 years old in good health. Some clones in this sample may be carry-over from other donors' samples. CDR3 nucleotides: TGTGCCAGCAGCTTAAACAGAATAACCTACGAGCAGTACTTC. Translation: CASSLNRITYEQYF. Full variable domain (remainder filled in from reference TRBV7-8 and TRBJ2-7): GAGVSQSPRYKVAKRGQDVALRCDPISGHVSLFWYQQALGQGPEFLTYFQNEAQLDKSGLPSDRFFAERPEGSVSTLKIQRTQQEDSAVYLCASSLNRITYEQYFGPGTRLTVT.